Shown below are 5 T cell receptor beta chains from a single sample sequenced in a study of blood T cell repertoires in COVID-19. The repertoire was sequenced with immunoSEQ multiplex PCR; TCRdb's copy has only in-frame clones and lacks some. The sample yields a few hundred thousand clones, about 80% seen once. The source material was peripheral blood. These receptors were obtained from a person aged 70 to 79 with COVID-19, enrolled during active disease.

This clone has only one observation. The rearrangement links TRBV5-6 to TRBJ2-7, with TRBD2 matching over 9 bases. The ends lost 3 bases at V and 4 bases at J; junction bases unmatched: 11. This CDR3 comprises 16 residues. Germline V gene sequence: CDR1 SGHDT, CDR2 YYEEEE. CDR3 nucleotides: TGTGCCAGCAGCTCGTGGGGAGGCGGGGGGGTTTACGAGCAGTACTTC. Translation gives CASSSWGGGGVYEQYF.

The rearrangement links TRBV7-3 to TRBJ2-1; weak D call: TRBD2 (5 bases). The germline gives CDR1 SGHTA, CDR2 FQGTGA. V shed 2 bases and J shed 4 bases, with 12 bases lying between them. The CDR3 has 15 residues. The CDR3, as DNA: TGTGCCAGCAGCTTAGTCGCCGGGAAATACAATGAGCAGTTCTTC. Translating it yields CASSLVAGKYNEQFF.

This clone showed up just once. This rearrangement joins TRBV27 to TRBJ2-1; D is undetermined. Germline values: CDR1 MNHEY, CDR2 SMNVEV (reference sequence). The CDR3 loop spans 11 amino acids. V lost 2 bases to trimming and J lost 9 bases, with 5 bases between them. CDR3 amino acids: CASSLGSEQFF. DNA of the CDR3: TGTGCCAGCAGTTTAGGTAGTGAGCAGTTCTTC.

The CDR3 reads CASSQDLDNRAYEQYF. As DNA, the CDR3 is TGCGCCAGCAGCCAAGATCTTGATAACAGGGCCTACGAGCAGTACTTC. The chain has TRBV4-3 and TRBJ2-7; the D gene is possibly TRBD1 (6 bases). This CDR3 has 16 amino acids. Germline V gene data show CDR1 as LGHNA and CDR2 as YSLEER. The germline V and J ends were trimmed by 0 bases and 2 bases, with 14 bases remaining between them.

This sequence joins TRBV5-1 and TRBJ1-6; D is uncertain. Germline V lookup: CDR1 SGHRS, CDR2 YFSETQ. With 0 bases removed from V and 6 bases from J, the gap between germline ends came to 13 bases. The CDR3 is made up of 16 amino acids. CDR3 in amino acids: CASSLAGWATNSPLHF. The CDR3 nucleotides read TGCGCCAGCAGCTTGGCCGGCTGGGCAACTAATTCACCCCTCCACTTT.